The present T cell receptor (beta chain) was sequenced within a study of T cell responses to AZD1222 COVID-19 vaccine. Study-level findings and limits: Of spike-specific TCRs, nearly half reportedly target regions left unmutated in variants.

Libraries were prepared by immunoSEQ multiplex PCR; TCRdb keeps only in-frame clonotypes and omits some of them. The sample holds over 130,000 clones, about 88% seen once. The CDR3 extends over 15 amino acids. CDR1 SGHDT and CDR2 YYEEEE come from the germline V gene. The V end lost 4 bases, the J end lost 4 bases, and 15 bases lay between the germline ends. In regard to this clone: The antigen remains unidentified.

Pooled in the analysis were second doses at about 4 or about 12 weeks. This clonotype was sampled from an adult who received the AZD1222 COVID-19 vaccine. The material sequenced was peripheral blood, taken 28 days after the second AZD1222 dose. This sequence joins TRBV5-6 and TRBJ1-5, with a possible D match to TRBD1 (5 bases). The CDR3 coding sequence is TGTGCCAGCAGCCCCTGGGGGTGGGGGAATCAGCCCCAGCATTTT. This translates into CASSPWGWGNQPQHF.